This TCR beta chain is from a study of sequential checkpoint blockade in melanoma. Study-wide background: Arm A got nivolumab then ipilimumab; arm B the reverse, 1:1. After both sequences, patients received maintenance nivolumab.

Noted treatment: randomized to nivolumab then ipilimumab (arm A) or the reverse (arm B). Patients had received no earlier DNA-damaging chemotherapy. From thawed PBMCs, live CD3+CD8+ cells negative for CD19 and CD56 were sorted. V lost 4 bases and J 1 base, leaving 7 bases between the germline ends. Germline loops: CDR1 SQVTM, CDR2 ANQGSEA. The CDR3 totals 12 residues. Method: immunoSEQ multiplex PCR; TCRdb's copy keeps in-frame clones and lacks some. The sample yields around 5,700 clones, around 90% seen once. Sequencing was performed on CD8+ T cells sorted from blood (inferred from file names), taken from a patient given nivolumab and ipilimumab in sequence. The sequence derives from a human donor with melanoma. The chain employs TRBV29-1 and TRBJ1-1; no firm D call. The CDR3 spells CSVGAQNTEAFF. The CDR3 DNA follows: TGCAGCGTTGGGGCCCAGAACACTGAAGCTTTCTTT.